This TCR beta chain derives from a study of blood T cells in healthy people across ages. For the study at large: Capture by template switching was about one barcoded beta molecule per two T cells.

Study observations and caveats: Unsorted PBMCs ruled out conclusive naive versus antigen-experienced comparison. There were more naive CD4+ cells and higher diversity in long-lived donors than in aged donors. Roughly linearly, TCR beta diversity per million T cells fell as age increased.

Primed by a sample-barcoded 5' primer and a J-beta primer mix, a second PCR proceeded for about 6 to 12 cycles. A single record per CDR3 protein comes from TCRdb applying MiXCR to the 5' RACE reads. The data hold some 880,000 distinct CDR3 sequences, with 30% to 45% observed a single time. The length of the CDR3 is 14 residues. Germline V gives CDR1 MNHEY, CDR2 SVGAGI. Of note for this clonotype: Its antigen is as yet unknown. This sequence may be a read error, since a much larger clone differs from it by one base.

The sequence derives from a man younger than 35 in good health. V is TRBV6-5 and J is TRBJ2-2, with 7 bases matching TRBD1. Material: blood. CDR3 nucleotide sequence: TGTGCCAGCAAGATACAGGGGATCACCGGGGAGCCGTTTTTT. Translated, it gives CASKIQGITGEPFF.